The 27 T cell receptor beta chains reported below all come from one sample, sequenced in a study of regulatory dendritic cells for organ transplantation. Libraries were prepared by immunoSEQ multiplex PCR; TCRdb keeps only in-frame clonotypes and omits some of them. The sample holds fewer than 50,000 clones, about 93% seen once. Sequenced: naive CD8+ T cells from blood. The subset: CD45RA+ naive T cells. The source of these receptors is a human donor in good health.

The chain is built from TRBV7-6 and TRBJ1-2; D uncertain. CDR3 length equals 13 residues. The germline gives CDR1 SGHVS, CDR2 FNYEAQ. Trimming removed 5 bases from V and 4 bases from J, with 11 bases in between. The CDR3 DNA follows: TGTGCCAGCAGCGTTGGACCGTCCTATGGCTACACCTTC. Translating it yields CASSVGPSYGYTF.

The genes are TRBV11-2 and TRBJ2-7; D may be TRBD1 (6 bases). The ends were cut back, 0 bases at V and 2 bases at J, with 8 bases in the middle. This CDR3 region has 14 residues. Germline CDR1 and CDR2: SGHAT and FQNNGV. The CDR3 sequence is CASSLDRDTYEQYF. The CDR3 nucleotides are TGTGCCAGCAGCTTAGATCGGGACACCTACGAGCAGTACTTC.

The rearrangement joins TRBV7-9 to TRBJ2-3; TRBD2 is a possible D gene (6 bases). This CDR3 is built from 16 residues. V lost 3 bases to trimming and J lost 5 bases, with 18 bases between them. CDR1 and CDR2 from the germline V gene are SEHNR and FQNEAQ (reference sequence). The CDR3 DNA reads TGTGCCAGCAGCTTCCGGGACTCGCCGACCAAAGATACGCAGTATTTT. Its protein product is CASSFRDSPTKDTQYF.

The chain joins TRBV7-6 to TRBJ1-2; TRBD1 might be the D (6 bases). This CDR3 spans 13 amino acids. The V end was cut by 5 bases, the J end by 8 bases, with 15 bases between. Looked up from germline, CDR1 is SGHVS and CDR2 is FNYEAQ. In DNA, the CDR3 is TGTGCCAGCAGCACCACAGGGAGGGAAGGCTACACCTTC. Its protein is CASSTTGREGYTF.

The J gene is TRBJ1-6, the V gene TRBV4-3; D uncertain. The CDR3 consists of 14 residues. Trimming shortened V by 4 bases and J by 8 bases, and 12 bases separated the two germline ends. CDR1 and CDR2 from the germline V gene are LGHNA and YSLEER. This CDR3 reads CASSPTYGHSPLHF. CDR3 nucleotides: TGCGCCAGCAGCCCCACTTACGGTCATTCACCCCTCCACTTT.

This clone appeared once. The chain is built from TRBV4-3 and TRBJ2-3; the match to TRBD2 covers 8 bases. The CDR3 has 16 amino acids. V lost 0 bases and J lost 6; bases outside the gene matches: 8. The germline gives CDR1 LGHNA, CDR2 YSLEER. The CDR3 DNA follows: TGCGCCAGCAGCCAAGATCGTGGACTAGCACGCGATACGCAGTATTTT. Amino acid sequence: CASSQDRGLARDTQYF.

This sequence joins TRBV27 and TRBJ2-3; D gene uncertain. The CDR3 totals 13 residues. Trimming shortened V by 6 bases and J by 1 base, and 8 bases separated the two germline ends. Looked up from germline, CDR1 is MNHEY and CDR2 is SMNVEV (reference sequence). CDR3 protein: CASSPFRTDTQYF. The CDR3 region has the DNA TGTGCCAGCAGCCCCTTCCGCACAGATACGCAGTATTTT.

This clone showed up just a few times. The rearrangement uses TRBV12-5 and TRBJ1-1; no clear D gene. This CDR3 is 13 amino acids long. The ends were cut back, 5 bases at V and 5 bases at J, with 12 bases in the middle. Germline V gene data show CDR1 as LGHNT and CDR2 as FRNRAP. CDR3 in DNA: TGTGCTAGTGGTGACCCCCAGTTGACTGAAGCTTTCTTT. Its protein is CASGDPQLTEAFF.

This clone was recorded once. The chain combines TRBV14 with TRBJ1-2; 7 bases line up with TRBD1. CDR1 and CDR2 from the germline V gene are SGHDN and FVKESK. This CDR3 comprises 17 residues. V lost 2 bases and J lost 6; bases outside the gene matches: 15. The CDR3 protein is CASSQNARRQGEDGYTF. The CDR3 coding sequence is TGTGCCAGCAGCCAAAACGCGCGACGTCAGGGGGAAGATGGCTACACCTTC.

V is TRBV11-2 and J is TRBJ2-7; no clear D gene. This CDR3 has 15 amino acids. V was clipped by 1 base and J by 0 bases, with 10 bases between them. CDR1 is SGHAT, CDR2 FQNNGV, per germline. CDR3 sequence reads: CASSLAYLDSYEQYF. The CDR3 nucleotides read TGTGCCAGCAGCTTAGCCTACTTAGACTCCTACGAGCAGTACTTC.

This clone was seen just once. The V gene is TRBV7-6, the J gene TRBJ2-1; 8 nucleotides line up with TRBD1. The CDR3 runs 18 residues. CDR1 SGHVS and CDR2 FNYEAQ come from the germline V gene. Losses at the gene ends were 5 bases for V and 5 bases for J; bases not matched to a gene: 17. The CDR3 DNA follows: TGTGCCAGCAGCCGACAGGGGACTTTCTCGGGCTCAGACAATGAGCAGTTCTTC. It specifies CASSRQGTFSGSDNEQFF. Variable domain in full (rest from reference TRBV7-6 and TRBJ2-1): GAGVSQSPRYKVTKRGQDVALRCDPISGHVSLYWYRQALGQGPEFLTYFNYEAQQDKSGLPNDRFSAERPEGSISTLTIQRTEQRDSAMYRCASSRQGTFSGSDNEQFFGPGTRLTVL.

The V gene is TRBV28, the J gene TRBJ2-1, with D maybe TRBD1 (6 bases). This CDR3 is built from 14 residues. Trimming pared 6 bases from V and 4 bases from J, leaving 13 bases between. From germline, CDR1 is MDHEN and CDR2 SYDVKM. CDR3: CASRVSGDYNEQFF. The DNA of the CDR3 is TGTGCCAGCAGAGTATCAGGGGATTACAATGAGCAGTTCTTC.

The V gene is TRBV27, the J gene TRBJ2-3; D might be TRBD1 (6 bases). Per germline, CDR1 MNHEY and CDR2 SMNVEV (reference sequence). The length of the CDR3 is 15 residues. V lost 6 bases to trimming and J lost 2 bases, with 15 bases between them. This chain's CDR3 is CASRGYWGHTDTQYF. The CDR3 DNA reads TGTGCCAGCAGGGGATATTGGGGGCACACAGATACGCAGTATTTT.

The CDR3 protein is CASSDRTGDTNQPQHF. CDR3 sequence (DNA): TGTGCCAGCAGTGACCGGACAGGGGACACCAATCAGCCCCAGCATTTT. This rearrangement joins TRBV2 to TRBJ1-5; 9 nucleotides agree with TRBD1. This CDR3 is 16 amino acids long. Germline assignment: CDR1 SNHLY and CDR2 FYNNEI. The V and J ends lost 3 bases and 3 bases, in that order; junction bases with no gene match: 6.

The chain uses TRBV13 and TRBJ2-5; D perhaps matches TRBD2 (5 bases). Germline CDR1 reads PRHDT; CDR2 reads FYEKMQ (reference sequence). The CDR3 has 14 amino acids. V was trimmed by 2 bases and J by 2 bases, leaving 9 bases between them. The CDR3 DNA is TGTGCCAGCAGCTTAATGGGGAGTCAAGAGACCCAGTACTTC. Encoded protein: CASSLMGSQETQYF.

This sequence joins TRBV9 and TRBJ2-2; TRBD2 matches at 7 bases. The germline V gene has CDR1 SGDLS and CDR2 YYNGEE. The CDR3 spans 14 residues. V lost 0 bases and J lost 6; bases outside the gene matches: 2. This chain's CDR3 is CASSVGAGPGELFF. The CDR3 bases are TGTGCCAGCAGCGTAGGAGCGGGGCCCGGGGAGCTGTTTTTT.

This sequence joins TRBV7-9 and TRBJ2-7, with 9 bases matching TRBD1. Per the germline V gene, CDR1 is SEHNR and CDR2 is FQNEAQ (reference sequence). The ends lost 5 bases at V and 2 bases at J; junction bases unmatched: 1. The CDR3 contains 13 residues. The DNA for the CDR3 is TGTGCCAGCAGCCGGGACAGGGCCTACGAGCAGTACTTC. The encoded protein is CASSRDRAYEQYF.

The V call is TRBV4-2, the J call TRBJ2-7, with D uncertain. The CDR3 is made up of 14 amino acids. Germline CDR1 reads LGHNA; CDR2 reads YNFKEQ. The V gene lost 5 bases and the J gene lost 1 base, with 12 bases spanning the gap. The CDR3 DNA reads as TGTGCCAGCAGCGTCCGGGCCACTTCCTACGAGCAGTACTTC. Amino acid sequence: CASSVRATSYEQYF.

Remarks on this clone: One junction end does not reproduce the germline sequence, and a read error may be involved. J is TRBJ1-2 and V is TRBV20-1; D ambiguous. From germline, CDR1 is DFQATT and CDR2 SNEGSKA (reference sequence). This CDR3 has 9 residues. For the CDR3, the DNA is TGCAGTGCCTTAAAATCACCAGACTTC. Translation gives CSALKSPDF.

This chain uses TRBV5-6 with TRBJ2-7; perhaps TRBD1 as D (6 bases). This CDR3 is 14 amino acids long. V was pared by 0 bases and J by 3 bases, with 10 bases between. The germline gives CDR1 SGHDT, CDR2 YYEEEE. CDR3: CASSLGQGIYEQYF. The DNA for the CDR3 is TGTGCCAGCAGCTTGGGGCAGGGGATCTACGAGCAGTACTTC.

V is TRBV7-9 and J is TRBJ1-1; 10 nucleotides line up with TRBD1. This CDR3 has 14 amino acids. J was trimmed by 5 bases and V by 3 bases; bases with no gene match: 3. Germline-derived CDR1 and CDR2 are SEHNR and FQNEAQ (reference sequence). CDR3 bases: TGTGCCAGCAGCTTCGGACAGGGGGGGACTGAAGCTTTCTTT. Its protein product is CASSFGQGGTEAFF.

V and J are TRBV4-1 and TRBJ1-1; tentatively, D is TRBD1 (5 bases). The ends were cut back, 4 bases at V and 4 bases at J, with 19 bases in the middle. CDR1 and CDR2 from the germline V gene are MGHRA and YSYEKL. The CDR3 consists of 16 residues. CDR3 DNA: TGCGCCAGCAGCCTAATCAGTGGGGGATTGAGCACTGAAGCTTTCTTT. It is translated as CASSLISGGLSTEAFF.

The gene calls are TRBV19 and TRBJ1-1; 8 bases map to TRBD1. Germline-derived CDR1 and CDR2 are LNHDA and SQIVND (reference sequence). The CDR3 consists of 15 residues. With 0 bases clipped from V and 3 bases from J, the junction kept 3 bases outside the gene matches. CDR3 residues: CASSIDSDRDTEAFF. CDR3 sequence (DNA): TGTGCCAGTAGTATAGACTCGGACAGGGACACTGAAGCTTTCTTT.

The chain is built from TRBV6-5 and TRBJ2-5; D is perhaps TRBD1 (6 bases). Germline V CDR1 and CDR2: MNHEY, SVGAGI. Deletions cut 6 bases from V and 5 bases from J, with 16 bases between. This CDR3 spans 14 amino acids. The CDR3 region is CASRPTFQGETQYF. CDR3 nucleotides: TGTGCCAGCAGACCAACCTTCCAGGGGGAGACCCAGTACTTC.

The genes are TRBV27 and TRBJ2-3; tentative D call: TRBD2 (6 bases). The CDR3 loop spans 14 amino acids. Trimming stripped 6 bases from V and 0 bases from J, with 10 bases between. Germline CDR1 is MNHEY and CDR2 is SMNVEV (reference sequence). CDR3: CASSPSDSTDTQYF. The CDR3 DNA sequence: TGTGCCAGCAGCCCTAGCGATAGCACAGATACGCAGTATTTT.

The chain combines TRBV5-4 with TRBJ2-5; D remains unclear. V was cut by 3 bases and J by 0 bases, with 9 bases left in between. The CDR3 sequence is 14 residues long. The V gene's germline CDR1 is SGHNT and CDR2 YYREEE (reference sequence). CDR3 sequence reads: CASSSDGHQETQYF. For the CDR3, the DNA is TGTGCCAGCAGCTCGGACGGCCACCAAGAGACCCAGTACTTC. Full variable domain (missing parts from reference TRBV5-4 and TRBJ2-5): ETGVTQSPTHLIKTRGQQVTLRCSSQSGHNTVSWYQQALGQGPQFIFQYYREEENGRGNFPPRFSGLQFPNYSSELNVNALELDDSALYLCASSSDGHQETQYFGPGTRLLVL.

This chain joins TRBV7-6 and TRBJ2-2; 9 bases line up with TRBD2. V shed 8 bases, J shed 0 bases, and the junction held 4 bases outside the gene matches. Germline V gives CDR1 SGHVS, CDR2 FNYEAQ. The CDR3 has 15 residues. CDR3 nucleotide sequence: TGTGCCAGCCGTGGACTAGCGCCGAACACCGGGGAGCTGTTTTTT. Translated: CASRGLAPNTGELFF.